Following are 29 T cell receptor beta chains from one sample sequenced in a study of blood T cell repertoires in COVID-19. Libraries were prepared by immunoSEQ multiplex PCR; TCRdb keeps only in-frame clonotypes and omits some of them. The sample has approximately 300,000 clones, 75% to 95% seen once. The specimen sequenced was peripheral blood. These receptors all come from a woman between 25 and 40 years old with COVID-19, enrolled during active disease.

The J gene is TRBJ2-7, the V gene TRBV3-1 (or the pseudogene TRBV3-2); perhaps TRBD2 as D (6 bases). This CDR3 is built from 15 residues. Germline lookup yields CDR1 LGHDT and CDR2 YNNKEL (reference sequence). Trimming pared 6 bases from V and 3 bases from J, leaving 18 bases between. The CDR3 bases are TGTGCCAGCAGTCGTGGAGTAGCGGAGAGCTACGAGCAGTACTTC. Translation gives CASSRGVAESYEQYF.

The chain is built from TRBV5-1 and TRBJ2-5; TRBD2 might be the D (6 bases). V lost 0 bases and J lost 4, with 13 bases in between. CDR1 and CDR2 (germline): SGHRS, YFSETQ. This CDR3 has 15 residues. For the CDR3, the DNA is TGCGCCAGCAGCTTGGGGCAGGGAGGAGGAGAGACCCAGTACTTC. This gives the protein CASSLGQGGGETQYF.

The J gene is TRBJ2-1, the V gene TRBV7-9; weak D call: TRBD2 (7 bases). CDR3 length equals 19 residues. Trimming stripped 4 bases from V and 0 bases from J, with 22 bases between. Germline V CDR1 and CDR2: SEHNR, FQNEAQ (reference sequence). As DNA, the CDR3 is TGTGCCAGCAGCTCCTCAGCGGGACACCAGCCCAGCTCCTACAATGAGCAGTTCTTC. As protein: CASSSSAGHQPSSYNEQFF. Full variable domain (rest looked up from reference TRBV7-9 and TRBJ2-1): DTGVSQNPRHKITKRGQNVTFRCDPISEHNRLYWYRQTLGQGPEFLTYFQNEAQLEKSRLLSDRFSAERPKGSFSTLEIQRTEQGDSAMYLCASSSSAGHQPSSYNEQFFGPGTRLTVL.

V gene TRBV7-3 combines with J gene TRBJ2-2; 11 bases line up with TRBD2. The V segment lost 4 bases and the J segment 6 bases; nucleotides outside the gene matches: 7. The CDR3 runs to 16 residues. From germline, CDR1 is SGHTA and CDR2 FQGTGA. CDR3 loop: CASSSTSGIVPGELFF. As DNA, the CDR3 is TGTGCCAGCAGCTCGACTAGCGGGATCGTTCCCGGGGAGCTGTTTTTT.

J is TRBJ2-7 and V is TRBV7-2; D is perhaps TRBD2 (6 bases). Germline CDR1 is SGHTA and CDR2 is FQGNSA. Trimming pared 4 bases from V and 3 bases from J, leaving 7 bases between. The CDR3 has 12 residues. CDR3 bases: TGTGCCAGCAGCTCGGGGGTCTACGAGCAGTACTTC. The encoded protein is CASSSGVYEQYF.

The chain's CDR3 is CASSWPGQASGNTIYF. The CDR3, as DNA: TGTGCCAGCAGCTGGCCGGGACAGGCCTCTGGAAACACCATATATTTT. This chain joins TRBV13 and TRBJ1-3; TRBD1 matches at 8 bases. With V trimmed by 4 bases and J by 0 bases, 5 bases remained unmatched. In germline, CDR1 is PRHDT, CDR2 FYEKMQ (reference sequence). The CDR3 runs 16 residues.

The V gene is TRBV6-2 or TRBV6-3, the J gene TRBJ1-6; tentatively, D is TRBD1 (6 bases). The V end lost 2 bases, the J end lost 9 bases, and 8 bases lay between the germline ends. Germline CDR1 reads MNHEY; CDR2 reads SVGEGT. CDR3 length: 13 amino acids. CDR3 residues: CASSYLRGSPLHF. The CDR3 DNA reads TGTGCCAGCAGTTACCTCAGGGGTTCACCCCTCCACTTT.

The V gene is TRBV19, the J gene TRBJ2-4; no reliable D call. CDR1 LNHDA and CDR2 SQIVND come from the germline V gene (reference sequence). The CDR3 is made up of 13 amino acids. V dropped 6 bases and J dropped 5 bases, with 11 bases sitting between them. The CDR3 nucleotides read TGTGCCAGTAGCCCACTGAAACAAAACATTCAGTACTTC. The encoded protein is CASSPLKQNIQYF.

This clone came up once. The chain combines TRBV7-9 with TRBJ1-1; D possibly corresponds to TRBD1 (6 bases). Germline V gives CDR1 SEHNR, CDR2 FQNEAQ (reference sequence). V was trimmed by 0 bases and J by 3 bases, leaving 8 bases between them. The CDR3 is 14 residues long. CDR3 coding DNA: TGTGCCAGCAGCTTAGCTACAGGGTACACTGAAGCTTTCTTT. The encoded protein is CASSLATGYTEAFF.

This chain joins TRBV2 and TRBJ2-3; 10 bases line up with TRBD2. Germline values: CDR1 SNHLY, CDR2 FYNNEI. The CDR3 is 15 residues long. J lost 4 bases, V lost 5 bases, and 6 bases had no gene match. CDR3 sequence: CASSLLAGRADTQYF. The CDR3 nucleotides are TGTGCCAGCAGTTTACTAGCGGGAAGGGCAGATACGCAGTATTTT.

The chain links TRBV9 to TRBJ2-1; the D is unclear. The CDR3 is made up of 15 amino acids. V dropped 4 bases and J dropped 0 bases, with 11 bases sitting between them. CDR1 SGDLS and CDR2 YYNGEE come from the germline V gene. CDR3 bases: TGTGCCAGCAGCACCGGAGTCCCCTCCTACAATGAGCAGTTCTTC. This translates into CASSTGVPSYNEQFF.

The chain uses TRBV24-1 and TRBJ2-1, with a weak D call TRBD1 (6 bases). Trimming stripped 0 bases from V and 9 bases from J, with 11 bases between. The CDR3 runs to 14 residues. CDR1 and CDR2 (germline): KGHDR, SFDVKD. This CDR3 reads CATSDLTGLGEQFF. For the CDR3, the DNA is TGTGCCACCAGTGATTTGACAGGGTTGGGTGAGCAGTTCTTC.

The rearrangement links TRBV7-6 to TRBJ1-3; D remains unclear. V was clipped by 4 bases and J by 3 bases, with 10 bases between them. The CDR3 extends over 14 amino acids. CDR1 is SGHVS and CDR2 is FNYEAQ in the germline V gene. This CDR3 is CASSSWGDGNTIYF. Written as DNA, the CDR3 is TGTGCCAGCAGCTCGTGGGGAGATGGAAACACCATATATTTT.

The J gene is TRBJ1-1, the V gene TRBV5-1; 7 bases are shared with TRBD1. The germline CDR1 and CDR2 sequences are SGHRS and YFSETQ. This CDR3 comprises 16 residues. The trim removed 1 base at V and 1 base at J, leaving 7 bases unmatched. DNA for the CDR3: TGCGCCAGCAGCTTGAAAGGGGGCTTACCGAACACTGAAGCTTTCTTT. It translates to CASSLKGGLPNTEAFF.

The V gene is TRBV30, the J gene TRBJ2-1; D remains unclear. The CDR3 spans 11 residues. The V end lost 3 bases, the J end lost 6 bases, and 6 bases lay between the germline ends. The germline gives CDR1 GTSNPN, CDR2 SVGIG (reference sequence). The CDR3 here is CAWSLFNEQFF. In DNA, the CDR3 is TGTGCCTGGAGCCTATTCAATGAGCAGTTCTTC.

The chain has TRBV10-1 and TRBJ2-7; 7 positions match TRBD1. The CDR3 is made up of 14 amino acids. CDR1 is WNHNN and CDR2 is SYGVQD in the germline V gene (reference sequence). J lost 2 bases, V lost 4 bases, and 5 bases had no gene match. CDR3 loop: CASSANRGAYEQYF. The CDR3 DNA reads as TGCGCCAGCAGTGCAAACAGGGGAGCCTACGAGCAGTACTTC.

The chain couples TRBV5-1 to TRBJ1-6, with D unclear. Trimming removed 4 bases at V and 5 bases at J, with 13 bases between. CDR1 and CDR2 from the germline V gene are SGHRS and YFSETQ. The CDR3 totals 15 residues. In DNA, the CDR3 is TGCGCCAGCAGCGCGACGGGGTTAAATAATTCACCCCTCCACTTT. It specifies CASSATGLNNSPLHF. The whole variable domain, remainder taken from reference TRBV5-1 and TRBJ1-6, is KAGVTQTPRYLIKTRGQQVTLSCSPISGHRSVSWYQQTPGQGLQFLFEYFSETQRNKGNFPGRFSGRQFSNSRSEMNVSTLELGDSALYLCASSATGLNNSPLHFGNGTRLTVT.

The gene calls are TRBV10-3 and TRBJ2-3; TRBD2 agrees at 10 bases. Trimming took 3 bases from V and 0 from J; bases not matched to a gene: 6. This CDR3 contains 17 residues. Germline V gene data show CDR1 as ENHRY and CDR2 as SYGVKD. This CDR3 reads CAISDAATSGSTDTQYF. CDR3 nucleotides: TGTGCCATCAGTGACGCCGCGACTAGCGGGAGCACAGATACGCAGTATTTT.

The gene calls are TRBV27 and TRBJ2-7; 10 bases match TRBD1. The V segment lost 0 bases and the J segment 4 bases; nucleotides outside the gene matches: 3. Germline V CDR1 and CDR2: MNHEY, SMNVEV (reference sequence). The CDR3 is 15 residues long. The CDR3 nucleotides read TGTGCCAGCAGTTTATCCGGGACAGGGGTGTACGAGCAGTACTTC. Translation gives CASSLSGTGVYEQYF.

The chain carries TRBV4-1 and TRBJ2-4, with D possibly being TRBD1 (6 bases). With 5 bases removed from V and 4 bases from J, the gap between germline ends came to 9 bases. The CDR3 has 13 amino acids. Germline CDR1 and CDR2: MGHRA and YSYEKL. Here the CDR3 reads CASSGTGKNIQYF. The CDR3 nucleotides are TGCGCCAGCAGCGGAACAGGGAAAAACATTCAGTACTTC.

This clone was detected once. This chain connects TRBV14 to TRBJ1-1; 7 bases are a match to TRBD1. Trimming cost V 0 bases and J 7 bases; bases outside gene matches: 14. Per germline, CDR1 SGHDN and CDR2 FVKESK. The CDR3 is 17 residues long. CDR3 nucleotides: TGTGCCAGCAGCCAAGATAGGTATTCCGACAGGGTAAATGAAGCTTTCTTT. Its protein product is CASSQDRYSDRVNEAFF.

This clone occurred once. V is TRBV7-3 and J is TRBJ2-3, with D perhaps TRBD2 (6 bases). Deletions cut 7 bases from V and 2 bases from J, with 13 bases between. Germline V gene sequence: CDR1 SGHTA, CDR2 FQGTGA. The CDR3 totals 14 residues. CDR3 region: CASNPGLPTDTQYF. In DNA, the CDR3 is TGTGCCAGCAATCCGGGACTTCCCACAGATACGCAGTATTTT.

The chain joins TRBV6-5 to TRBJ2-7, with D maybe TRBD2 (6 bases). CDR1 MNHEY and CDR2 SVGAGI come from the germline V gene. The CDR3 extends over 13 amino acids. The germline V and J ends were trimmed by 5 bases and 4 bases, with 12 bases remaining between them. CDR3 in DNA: TGTGCCAGCAGTACCATTGGAGGGTACGAGCAGTACTTC. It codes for CASSTIGGYEQYF.

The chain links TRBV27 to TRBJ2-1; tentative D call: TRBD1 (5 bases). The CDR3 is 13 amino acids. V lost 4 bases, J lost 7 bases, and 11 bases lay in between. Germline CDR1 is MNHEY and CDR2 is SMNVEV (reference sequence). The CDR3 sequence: CASSWTWRNEQFF. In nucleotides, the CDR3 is TGTGCCAGCAGTTGGACATGGCGGAATGAGCAGTTCTTC.

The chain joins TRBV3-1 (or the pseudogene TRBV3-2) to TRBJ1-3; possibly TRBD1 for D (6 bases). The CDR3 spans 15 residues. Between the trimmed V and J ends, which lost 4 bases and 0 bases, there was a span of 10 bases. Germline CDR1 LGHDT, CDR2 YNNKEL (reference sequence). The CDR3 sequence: CASSLRQDSGNTIYF. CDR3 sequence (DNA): TGTGCCAGCAGCCTGCGACAGGACTCTGGAAACACCATATATTTT.

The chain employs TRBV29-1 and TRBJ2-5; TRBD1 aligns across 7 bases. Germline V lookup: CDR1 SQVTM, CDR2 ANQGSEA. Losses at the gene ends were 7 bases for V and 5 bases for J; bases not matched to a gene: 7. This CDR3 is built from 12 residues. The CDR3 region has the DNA TGCAGCGCGAGCCGACAGGGTGAGACCCAGTACTTC. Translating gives CSASRQGETQYF.

In DNA form, the CDR3 reads TGTGCCAGCAGTTACCCCAACAATGAGCAGTTCTTC. Residues: CASSYPNNEQFF. V and J are TRBV6-5 and TRBJ2-1; unclear D gene. This CDR3 contains 12 residues. CDR1 MNHEY and CDR2 SVGAGI come from the germline V gene. V was pared by 2 bases and J by 5 bases, with 4 bases between.

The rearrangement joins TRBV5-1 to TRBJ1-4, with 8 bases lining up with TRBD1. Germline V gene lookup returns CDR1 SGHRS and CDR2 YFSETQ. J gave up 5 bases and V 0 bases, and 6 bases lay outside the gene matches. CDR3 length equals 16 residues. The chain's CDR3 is CASSLVGTGENEKLFF. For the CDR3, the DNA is TGCGCCAGCAGCTTGGTTGGGACAGGAGAAAATGAAAAACTGTTTTTT.

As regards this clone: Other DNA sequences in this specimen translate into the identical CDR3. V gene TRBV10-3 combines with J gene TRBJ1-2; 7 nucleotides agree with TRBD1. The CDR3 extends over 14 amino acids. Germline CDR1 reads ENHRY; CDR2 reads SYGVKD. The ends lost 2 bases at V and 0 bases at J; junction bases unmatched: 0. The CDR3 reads CAISEGTANYGYTF. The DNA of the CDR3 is TGTGCCATCAGTGAGGGGACAGCTAACTATGGCTACACCTTC.